This T cell receptor (beta chain) was observed in a study of naive and memory T cell subsets. In its sample, this clonotype was seen a few times. No antigen is known for it. Study results and limitations: In CD4 and CD8 cells, diversity dropped from naive through EMRA.

Both TRBC1 and TRBC2 were covered by a beta constant-region primer of two equimolar oligonucleotides. TCRdb re-called the UMI-ligation and nested PCR reads through MiXCR, storing one row per CDR3 protein. Among 75,000 to 85,000 distinct CDR3 sequences listed, about 12% were seen once. Deletions cut 4 bases from V and 1 base from J, with 20 bases between. The CDR3 runs to 17 residues. CDR1 KGHSH and CDR2 LQKENI come from the germline V gene. The sample consisted of central memory CD4+ T cells from blood. The chain carries TRBV18 and TRBJ2-7; D is perhaps TRBD1 or TRBD2 (5 bases each). The clonotype originates from a human donor in good health. CDR3 protein: CASSLEPGTPGSYEQYF. The CDR3 DNA reads as TGTGCCAGCTCACTCGAACCCGGGACCCCCGGATCCTACGAGCAGTACTTC.